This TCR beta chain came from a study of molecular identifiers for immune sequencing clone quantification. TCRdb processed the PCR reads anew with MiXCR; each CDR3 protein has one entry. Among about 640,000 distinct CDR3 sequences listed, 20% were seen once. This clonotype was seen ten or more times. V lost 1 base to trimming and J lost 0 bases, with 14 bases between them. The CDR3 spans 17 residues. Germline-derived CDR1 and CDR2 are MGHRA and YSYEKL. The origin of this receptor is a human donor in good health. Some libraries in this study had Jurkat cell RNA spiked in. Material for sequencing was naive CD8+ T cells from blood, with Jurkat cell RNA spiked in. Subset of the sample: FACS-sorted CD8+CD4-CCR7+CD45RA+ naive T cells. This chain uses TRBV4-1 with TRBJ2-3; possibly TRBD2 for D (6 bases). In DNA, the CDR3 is TGCGCCAGCAGCCAAGTAGTTGCGGGACCCAGCACAGATACGCAGTATTTT. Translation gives CASSQVVAGPSTDTQYF.